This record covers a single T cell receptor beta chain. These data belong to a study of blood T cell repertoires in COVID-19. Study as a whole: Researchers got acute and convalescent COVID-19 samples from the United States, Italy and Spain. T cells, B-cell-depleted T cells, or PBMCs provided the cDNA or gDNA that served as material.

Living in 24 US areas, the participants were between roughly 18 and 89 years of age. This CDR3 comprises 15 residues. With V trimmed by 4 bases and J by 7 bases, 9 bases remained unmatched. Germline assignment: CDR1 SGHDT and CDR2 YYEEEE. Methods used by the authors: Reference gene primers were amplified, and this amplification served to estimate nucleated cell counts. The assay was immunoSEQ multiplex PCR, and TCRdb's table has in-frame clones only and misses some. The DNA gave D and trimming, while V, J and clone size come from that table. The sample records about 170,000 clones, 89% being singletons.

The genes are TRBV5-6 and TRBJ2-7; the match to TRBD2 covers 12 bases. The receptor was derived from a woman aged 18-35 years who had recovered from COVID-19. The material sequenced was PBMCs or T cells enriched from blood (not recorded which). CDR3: CASSQTLAGGREQYF. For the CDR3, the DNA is TGTGCCAGCAGCCAGACCCTAGCGGGAGGGCGAGAGCAGTACTTC.